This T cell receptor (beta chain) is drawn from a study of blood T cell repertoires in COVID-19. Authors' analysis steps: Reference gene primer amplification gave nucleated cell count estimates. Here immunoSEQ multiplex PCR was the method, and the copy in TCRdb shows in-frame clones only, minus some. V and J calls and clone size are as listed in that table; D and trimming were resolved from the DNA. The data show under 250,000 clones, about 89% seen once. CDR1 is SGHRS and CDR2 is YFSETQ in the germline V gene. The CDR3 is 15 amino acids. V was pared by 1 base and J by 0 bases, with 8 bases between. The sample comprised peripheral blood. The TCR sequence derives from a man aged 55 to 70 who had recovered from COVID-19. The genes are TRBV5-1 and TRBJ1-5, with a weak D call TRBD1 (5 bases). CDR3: CASSLTGYSNQPQHF. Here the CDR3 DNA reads TGCGCCAGCAGCTTGACAGGCTATAGCAATCAGCCCCAGCATTTT.